This T cell receptor beta chain was sequenced during a study of cytomegalovirus exposure and HLA in healthy donors. General study findings and limits: Prediction of most subjects' HLA-A and HLA-B alleles by TCR beta sequences was reportedly accurate. The authors listed some 160 TCR beta chains as cytomegalovirus-associated.

The PCR made use of 60 Vbeta and 13 Jbeta primers. Profiling relied on immunoSEQ multiplex PCR, and the TCRdb table lists in-frame clones only, not all of them. The data show under 200,000 clones, with roughly 85% seen just once and about 1.5% held by the top ten. On this clone itself: The antigen remains unidentified.

The sequence derives from a woman younger than 35 in good health and CMV-seronegative. Sequencing input: PBMCs.

CDR3 loop: CASSIKLTSAAYNEQFF. The CDR3 coding sequence is TGTGCCAGCAGCATAAAACTTACTAGCGCTGCCTACAATGAGCAGTTCTTC. This sequence joins TRBV7-8 and TRBJ2-1, with TRBD2 identical over 7 bases. The CDR3 loop spans 17 amino acids. CDR1 SGHVS and CDR2 FQNEAQ come from the germline V gene. V was clipped by 5 bases and J by 2 bases; unmatched bases: 12.